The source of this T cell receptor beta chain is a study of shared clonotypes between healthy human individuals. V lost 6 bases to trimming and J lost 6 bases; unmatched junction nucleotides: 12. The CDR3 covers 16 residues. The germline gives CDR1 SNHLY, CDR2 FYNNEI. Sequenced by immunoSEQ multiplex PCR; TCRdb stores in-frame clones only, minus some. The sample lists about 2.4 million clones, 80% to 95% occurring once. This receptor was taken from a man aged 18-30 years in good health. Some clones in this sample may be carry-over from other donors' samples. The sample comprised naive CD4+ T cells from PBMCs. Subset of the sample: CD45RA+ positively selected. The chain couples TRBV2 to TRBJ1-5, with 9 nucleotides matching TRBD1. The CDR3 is CASSRGTGLVVQPQHF. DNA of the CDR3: TGTGCCAGCAGCCGGGGGACAGGGCTTGTTGTTCAGCCCCAGCATTTT.